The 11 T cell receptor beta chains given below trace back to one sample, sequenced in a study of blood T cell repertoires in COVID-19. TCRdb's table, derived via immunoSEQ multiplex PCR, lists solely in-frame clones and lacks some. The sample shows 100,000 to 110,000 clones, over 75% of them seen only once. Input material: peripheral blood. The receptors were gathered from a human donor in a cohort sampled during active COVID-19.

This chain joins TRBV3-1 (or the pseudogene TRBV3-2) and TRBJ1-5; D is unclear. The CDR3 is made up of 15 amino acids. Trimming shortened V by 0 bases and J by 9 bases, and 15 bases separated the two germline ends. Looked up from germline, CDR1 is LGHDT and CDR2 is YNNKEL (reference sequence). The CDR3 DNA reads TGTGCCAGCAGCCAAGATTATGGAGGCGTCACGCCCCAGCATTTT. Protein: CASSQDYGGVTPQHF.

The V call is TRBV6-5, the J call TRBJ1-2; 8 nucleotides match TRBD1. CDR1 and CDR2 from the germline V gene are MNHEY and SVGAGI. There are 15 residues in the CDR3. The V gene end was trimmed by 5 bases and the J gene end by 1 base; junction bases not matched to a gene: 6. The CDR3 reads CASSQRTGNNYGYTF. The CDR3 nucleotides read TGTGCCAGCAGTCAAAGGACAGGGAATAACTATGGCTACACCTTC.

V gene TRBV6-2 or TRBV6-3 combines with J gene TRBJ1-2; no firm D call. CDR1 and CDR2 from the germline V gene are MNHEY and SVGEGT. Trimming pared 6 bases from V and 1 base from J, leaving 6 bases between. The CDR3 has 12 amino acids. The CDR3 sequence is CASSLSNYGYTF. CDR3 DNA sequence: TGTGCCAGCAGCCTGAGTAACTATGGCTACACCTTC.

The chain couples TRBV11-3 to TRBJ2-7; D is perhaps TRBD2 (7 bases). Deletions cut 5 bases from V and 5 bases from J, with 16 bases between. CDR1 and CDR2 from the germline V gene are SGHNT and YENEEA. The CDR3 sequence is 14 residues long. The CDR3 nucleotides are TGTGCCAGCAGCGAGGGGGGGCCCTTTGACGAGCAGTACTTC. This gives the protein CASSEGGPFDEQYF.

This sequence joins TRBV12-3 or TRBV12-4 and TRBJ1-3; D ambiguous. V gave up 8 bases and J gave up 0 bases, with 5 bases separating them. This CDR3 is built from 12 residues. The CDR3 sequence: CASGHSGNTIYF. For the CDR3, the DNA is TGTGCCAGCGGGCACTCTGGAAACACCATATATTTT.

The CDR3 DNA follows: TGTGCCAGCAGTCGTAGGGGGACAGGGAGTTATAGCAATCAGCCCCAGCATTTT. This translates into CASSRRGTGSYSNQPQHF. This rearrangement joins TRBV5-6 to TRBJ1-5, with 9 nucleotides matching TRBD1. The CDR3 spans 18 residues. J was trimmed by 0 bases and V by 5 bases; bases with no gene match: 12. Germline V gives CDR1 SGHDT, CDR2 YYEEEE.

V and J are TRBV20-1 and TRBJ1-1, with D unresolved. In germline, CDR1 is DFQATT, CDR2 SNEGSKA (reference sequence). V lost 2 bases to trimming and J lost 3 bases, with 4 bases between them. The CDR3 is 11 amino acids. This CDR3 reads CSARPHTEAFF. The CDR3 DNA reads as TGCAGTGCTAGACCTCACACTGAAGCTTTCTTT.

The CDR3 protein is CASSYSGGTTEAFF. CDR3 DNA sequence: TGTGCCAGCAGTTACTCAGGAGGCACCACTGAAGCTTTCTTT. The J gene is TRBJ1-1, the V gene TRBV6-5, with no clear D. From germline, CDR1 is MNHEY and CDR2 SVGAGI. This CDR3 is built from 14 residues. V lost 0 bases and J 4 bases, leaving 9 bases between the germline ends.

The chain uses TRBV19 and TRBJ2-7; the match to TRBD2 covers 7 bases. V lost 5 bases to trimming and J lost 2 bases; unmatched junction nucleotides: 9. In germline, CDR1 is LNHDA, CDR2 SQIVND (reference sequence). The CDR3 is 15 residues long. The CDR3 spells CASSPNFGGTYEQYF. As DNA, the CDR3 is TGTGCCAGTAGTCCGAACTTCGGGGGGACCTACGAGCAGTACTTC.

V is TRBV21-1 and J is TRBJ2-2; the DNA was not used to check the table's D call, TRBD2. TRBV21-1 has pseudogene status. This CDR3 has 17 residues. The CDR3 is CASSKYGGNVNTGELFF. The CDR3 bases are TGTGCCAGCAGCAAGTATGGCGGGAACGTGAACACCGGGGAGCTGTTTTTT.

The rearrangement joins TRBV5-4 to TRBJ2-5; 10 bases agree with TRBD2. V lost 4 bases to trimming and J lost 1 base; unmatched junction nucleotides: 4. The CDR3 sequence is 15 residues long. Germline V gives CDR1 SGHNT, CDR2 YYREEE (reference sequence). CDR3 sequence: CASSRSSGGQETQYF. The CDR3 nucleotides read TGTGCCAGCAGCAGGTCTAGCGGGGGCCAAGAGACCCAGTACTTC.